This T cell receptor (beta chain) stems from a study of blood T cell repertoires in COVID-19. Study summary: Nucleic acid was either cDNA or gDNA, and it came from T cells, B-cell-depleted T cells, or PBMCs.

Measured with immunoSEQ multiplex PCR; TCRdb has only the in-frame clones, and not every one. Here the sample spans around 140,000 clones, 75% to 90% being singletons. The CDR3 is made up of 13 amino acids. Trimming pared 0 bases from V and 6 bases from J, leaving 8 bases between. Germline values: CDR1 MGHRA, CDR2 YSYEKL. The clonotype comes from a woman between 50 and 59 years old with acute or convalescent COVID-19. V is TRBV4-1 and J is TRBJ1-1, with D hard to call. The source material was peripheral blood. The chain's CDR3 is CASSQDLFPEAFF. CDR3 sequence (DNA): TGCGCCAGCAGCCAAGATCTGTTCCCTGAAGCTTTCTTT.